A single sample gave rise to the 18 T cell receptor beta chains below, sequenced in a study of PD-1 blockade in classical Hodgkin lymphoma. Every single patient, without exception, relapsed after autologous stem cell transplantation, and brentuximab vedotin exposure varied. The assay was immunoSEQ multiplex PCR, and TCRdb's table has in-frame clones only and misses some. Of about 84,000 clones detected, around nine tenths appear once; the ten largest clones hold about 20%. The sequences come from peripheral blood mononuclear cells (PBMCs), collected at baseline. These receptors all stem from a human donor with classical Hodgkin lymphoma.

The chain joins TRBV19 to TRBJ1-1; TRBD1 might be the D (5 bases). V lost 5 bases, J lost 1 base, and 8 bases lay in between. There are 13 residues in the CDR3. Germline V CDR1 and CDR2: LNHDA, SQIVND (reference sequence). CDR3: CASSLGPNTEAFF. For the CDR3, the DNA is TGTGCCAGTAGTTTGGGGCCGAACACTGAAGCTTTCTTT.

This chain connects TRBV10-2 to TRBJ2-1, with 13 bases fitting TRBD2. The CDR3 loop spans 14 amino acids. Germline loops: CDR1 WSHSY, CDR2 SAAADI. Trimming at V came to 10 bases and at J to 2 bases, leaving 2 bases not matched to a gene. Written as DNA, the CDR3 is TGCGCCACCGGACTAGCGGGAGCCTACAATGAGCAGTTCTTC. This translates into CATGLAGAYNEQFF.

The rearrangement links TRBV18 to TRBJ1-1; possible D gene TRBD1, 5 bases. V lost 6 bases, J lost 2 bases, and 16 bases lay in between. Per the germline V gene, CDR1 is KGHSH and CDR2 is LQKENI. The CDR3 runs to 15 residues. CDR3 in amino acids: CASSAGSRDNTEAFF. Written as DNA, the CDR3 is TGTGCCAGCTCCGCAGGATCCAGGGATAACACTGAAGCTTTCTTT.

The V and J genes are TRBV19 and TRBJ1-1; 9 nucleotides agree with TRBD1. CDR1 is LNHDA and CDR2 is SQIVND in the germline V gene (reference sequence). V dropped 2 bases and J dropped 9; count of bases not matched to a gene: 25. CDR3 length: 20 amino acids. CDR3 sequence: CASSIPPEIGTGNGLKKAFF. For the CDR3, the DNA is TGTGCCAGTAGTATACCCCCCGAGATAGGGACAGGGAACGGATTAAAGAAAGCTTTCTTT.

The CDR3, as DNA: TGTGCCAGCAGTTCGGGACAGGTGAACACTGAAGCTTTCTTT. Protein sequence: CASSSGQVNTEAFF. The chain joins TRBV28 to TRBJ1-1; 8 nucleotides align to TRBD1. The V segment lost 4 bases and the J segment 0 bases; nucleotides outside the gene matches: 1. The CDR3 has 14 amino acids. Germline V gives CDR1 MDHEN, CDR2 SYDVKM.

The V gene is TRBV5-1, the J gene TRBJ2-2, with 8 bases fitting TRBD2. Germline values: CDR1 SGHRS, CDR2 YFSETQ. The CDR3 is 17 amino acids. Trimming removed 4 bases from V and 6 bases from J; junction bases left unmatched: 14. CDR3 residues: CASSPIGVAGPPGELFF. The CDR3 DNA follows: TGCGCCAGCAGCCCGATTGGGGTAGCGGGACCCCCCGGGGAGCTGTTTTTT.

This sequence joins TRBV6-5 and TRBJ2-3, with D perhaps matching TRBD1 (5 bases). The germline CDR1 and CDR2 sequences are MNHEY and SVGAGI. Deletions cut 0 bases from V and 2 bases from J, with 9 bases between. CDR3 length: 15 residues. The CDR3 sequence: CASSYSPGITDTQYF. The DNA of the CDR3 is TGTGCCAGCAGTTACTCACCAGGGATCACAGATACGCAGTATTTT.

This clone was seen only once. The chain combines TRBV10-2 with TRBJ2-5; 7 bases match TRBD2. V lost 3 bases and J lost 0; bases outside the gene matches: 7. CDR3 length: 16 residues. CDR1 is WSHSY, CDR2 SAAADI, per germline. The CDR3 nucleotides are TGCGCCAGCAGTGATGGTGGGACTACCTACCAAGAGACCCAGTACTTC. It yields the protein CASSDGGTTYQETQYF.

The rearrangement uses TRBV4-3 and TRBJ2-7; D is perhaps TRBD2 (5 bases). V lost 1 base and J lost 3, with 19 bases in between. This CDR3 has 17 amino acids. CDR1 is LGHNA and CDR2 is YSLEER in the germline V gene. DNA for the CDR3: TGCGCCAGCAGCCAAGCCCCTAAGGCGGGTGAATTCTACGAGCAGTACTTC. Protein sequence: CASSQAPKAGEFYEQYF.

The genes are TRBV27 and TRBJ2-3; TRBD1 matches 7 bases. V shed 5 bases, J shed 6 bases, and the junction held 8 bases outside the gene matches. The CDR3 contains 14 residues. Germline V gives CDR1 MNHEY, CDR2 SMNVEV (reference sequence). In nucleotides, the CDR3 is TGTGCCAGCAGTATATACCCCAGGGGGGATACGCAGTATTTT. This translates into CASSIYPRGDTQYF.

The chain uses TRBV5-6 and TRBJ2-4, with 15 bases lining up with TRBD2. The length of the CDR3 is 19 residues. The V and J ends lost 4 bases and 1 base, in that order; junction bases with no gene match: 9. Germline V gene sequence: CDR1 SGHDT, CDR2 YYEEEE. As DNA, the CDR3 is TGTGCCAGCAGCCCATTAGCCGGGACTAGCGGGAGGGCCAAAAACATTCAGTACTTC. This translates into CASSPLAGTSGRAKNIQYF.

The chain couples TRBV7-8 to TRBJ1-1; TRBD1 might be the D (5 bases). Trimming left V 5 bases short and J 1 base short, with 20 bases between. This CDR3 is 17 amino acids long. CDR1 and CDR2 from the germline V gene are SGHVS and FQNEAQ. The CDR3 DNA is TGTGCCAGCAGCCCCTCGCACCCGACAGCCCCGAACACTGAAGCTTTCTTT. Its protein is CASSPSHPTAPNTEAFF.

The chain is built from TRBV25-1 and TRBJ2-2; maybe TRBD1 (5 bases). In germline, CDR1 is MGHDK, CDR2 SYGVNS. This CDR3 has 16 amino acids. Trimming stripped 1 base from V and 0 bases from J, with 9 bases between. Here the CDR3 DNA reads TGTGCCAGCAGTGAATGGGGCAAGTCGAACACCGGGGAGCTGTTTTTT. It translates to CASSEWGKSNTGELFF.

The chain combines TRBV2 with TRBJ2-1; 7 bases match TRBD2. The CDR3 has 11 residues. V was clipped by 8 bases and J by 10 bases; unmatched bases: 5. Germline-derived CDR1 and CDR2 are SNHLY and FYNNEI. The CDR3: CASGGGIEQFF. DNA for the CDR3: TGTGCCAGCGGGGGGGGAATAGAGCAGTTCTTC.

The chain combines TRBV2 with TRBJ2-3; D unresolved. Trimming pared 3 bases from V and 7 bases from J, leaving 11 bases between. The CDR3 runs to 13 residues. Germline CDR1 reads SNHLY; CDR2 reads FYNNEI. CDR3 nucleotides: TGTGCCAGCAGTGACGGTCTCGGGTATACGCAGTATTTT. Translation gives CASSDGLGYTQYF.

The chain has TRBV9 and TRBJ2-3; 9 positions match TRBD2. With V trimmed by 6 bases and J by 2 bases, 7 bases remained unmatched. The CDR3 has 15 amino acids. The germline V gene encodes CDR1 SGDLS and CDR2 YYNGEE. In DNA form, the CDR3 reads TGTGCCAGCACCCTTAGCGGGAGAGACACAGATACGCAGTATTTT. This gives the protein CASTLSGRDTDTQYF.

V gene TRBV19 combines with J gene TRBJ1-1, with a possible D match to TRBD1 (6 bases). The V end lost 7 bases, the J end lost 1 base, and 16 bases lay between the germline ends. The CDR3 sequence is 15 residues long. CDR1 is LNHDA, CDR2 SQIVND, per germline (reference sequence). The CDR3 sequence: CASTGWGAKNTEAFF. In DNA, the CDR3 is TGTGCCAGTACCGGATGGGGGGCGAAGAACACTGAAGCTTTCTTT.

The gene calls are TRBV19 and TRBJ1-1; D is ambiguous. This CDR3 is 15 amino acids long. V lost 7 bases and J lost 2, with 17 bases in between. Germline CDR1 and CDR2: LNHDA and SQIVND (reference sequence). Written as DNA, the CDR3 is TGTGCCAGTAAGGTTCGGAGCAGCACCAACACTGAAGCTTTCTTT. It translates to CASKVRSSTNTEAFF.